This TCR beta chain is drawn from a study of T cells in Graves' hyperthyroidism and ophthalmopathy. The CDR3 has 13 residues. V shed 8 bases and J shed 2 bases, with 7 bases lying between them. Germline CDR1 is MNHNS and CDR2 is SASEGT. The investigators amplified TCR beta CDR3 regions from RNA transcripts. Using the HTBI primer set, a first-round RT-PCR was run on the TCR CDR3. TCRdb re-called the multiplex PCR reads through MiXCR, storing one row per CDR3 protein. The data hold nearly 600,000 distinct CDR3 sequences, with about 15% observed a single time. In its sample, this clonotype was seen many times.

The origin of this receptor is a woman in her 30s with Graves' hyperthyroidism that later progressed to Graves' ophthalmopathy. Sequencing input: blood. The chain couples TRBV6-1 to TRBJ2-6, with D unclear. DNA of the CDR3: TGTGCCAGCCTTTCAACTGGGGCCAACGTCCTGACTTTC. This translates into CASLSTGANVLTF.